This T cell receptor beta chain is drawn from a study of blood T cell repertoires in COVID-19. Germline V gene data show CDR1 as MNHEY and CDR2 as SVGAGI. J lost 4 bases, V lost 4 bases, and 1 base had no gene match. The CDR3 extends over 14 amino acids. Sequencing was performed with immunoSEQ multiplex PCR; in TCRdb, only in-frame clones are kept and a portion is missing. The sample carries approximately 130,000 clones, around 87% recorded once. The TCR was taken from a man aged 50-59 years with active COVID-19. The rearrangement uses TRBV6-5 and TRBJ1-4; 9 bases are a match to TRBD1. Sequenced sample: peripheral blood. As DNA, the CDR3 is TGTGCCAGCAGTTCGGGACAGGGTAATGAAAAACTGTTTTTT. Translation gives CASSSGQGNEKLFF.